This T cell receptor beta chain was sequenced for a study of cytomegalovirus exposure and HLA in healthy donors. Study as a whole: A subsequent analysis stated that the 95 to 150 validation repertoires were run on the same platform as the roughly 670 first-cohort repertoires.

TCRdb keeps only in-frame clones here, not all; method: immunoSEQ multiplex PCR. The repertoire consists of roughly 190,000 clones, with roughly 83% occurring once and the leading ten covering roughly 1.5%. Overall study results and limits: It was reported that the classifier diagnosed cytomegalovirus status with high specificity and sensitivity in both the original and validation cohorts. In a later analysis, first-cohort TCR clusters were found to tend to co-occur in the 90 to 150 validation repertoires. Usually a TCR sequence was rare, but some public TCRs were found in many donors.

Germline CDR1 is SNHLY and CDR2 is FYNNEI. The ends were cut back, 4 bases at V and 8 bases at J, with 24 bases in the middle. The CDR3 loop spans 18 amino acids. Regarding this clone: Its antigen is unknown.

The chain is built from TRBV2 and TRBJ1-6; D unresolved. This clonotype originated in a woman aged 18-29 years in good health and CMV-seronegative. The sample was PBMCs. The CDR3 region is CASSAPLTTRQGDSPLHF. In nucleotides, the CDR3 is TGTGCCAGCAGTGCCCCGCTGACAACACGCCAAGGTGATTCACCCCTCCACTTT.